The clone carrying this T cell receptor beta chain was counted many times. Its antigen is not known. This sample stems from a study of naive and memory T cell subsets. An equimolar mix of two oligonucleotides served as the beta constant-region primer for TRBC1 and TRBC2. Nested alpha and beta constant-region primers with the SP2 primer drove four PCR rounds on ligated cDNA. Via MiXCR, TCRdb re-called the UMI-ligation and nested PCR reads, giving one row per CDR3 protein. Of approximately 80,000 distinct CDR3 sequences in the sample, 9% to 9.5% were seen once. Trimming took 5 bases from V and 1 from J, leaving 14 bases between them. CDR3 length: 14 amino acids. CDR1 is DFQATT, CDR2 SNEGSKA, per germline (reference sequence). Findings and limits, study-wide: Possibly reflecting memory cells re-expressing CD45RA, a few larger clonotypes occurred in naive repertoires, especially CD8. Findings for naive and memory subsets could not be checked against ground truth.

V is TRBV20-1 and J is TRBJ1-1; the D is unclear. The sequence was collected from a human donor in good health. Sample: naive CD8+ T cells from blood. Here the CDR3 reads CSAVDIVENTEAFF. The CDR3 bases are TGCAGTGCTGTTGACATAGTAGAGAACACTGAAGCTTTCTTT.